Listed below are T cell receptor beta chains from one sample, sequenced in a study of blood T cells in healthy people across ages. TCRdb independently ran MiXCR on the 5' RACE reads; one entry per CDR3 protein. The table has 800,000 or so distinct CDR3 sequences, approximately 25% seen once. The sample also formed part of further work on T cells of mothers and their children.

Sample: blood. Receptor source: a boy aged 5-17 years in good health. CDR3s include the opening cysteine and the closing phenylalanine or tryptophan. D genes are given only for firm matches. Size is omitted from some rows. Given values are once, few, many or a class for expanded clones.

size,J,V,D,CDR3,DNA
few,TRBJ1-1,TRBV4-1,NA,CASSQVPGALNTEAFF,TGCGCCAGCAGCCAAGTCCCAGGGGCTCTGAACACTGAAGCTTTCTTT
NA,TRBJ2-6,TRBV28,NA,CASDTASGANVLTF,TGTGCCAGCGACACAGCCTCTGGGGCCAACGTCCTGACTTTC
few,TRBJ2-7,TRBV4-3,TRBD1,CASSQGTGGRYEQYF,TGCGCCAGCAGCCAAGGGACAGGGGGCCGGTACGAGCAGTACTTC
NA,TRBJ2-5,TRBV14,TRBD2,CASSQDYRLAGFEETQYF,TGTGCCAGCAGCCAAGATTATCGACTAGCGGGATTCGAAGAGACCCAGTACTTC
NA,TRBJ2-7,TRBV18,NA,CASSPRGTTPYEQYF,TGTGCCAGCTCCCCTAGAGGGACAACCCCCTACGAGCAGTACTTC
many,TRBJ1-2,TRBV28,TRBD1,CASSLRGYGYTF,TGTGCCAGCAGTCTCAGGGGGTATGGCTACACCTTC
NA,TRBJ2-3,TRBV6-2/TRBV6-3,NA,CASRPFAGSTDTQYF,TGTGCCAGCAGACCCTTCGCGGGTAGCACAGATACGCAGTATTTT
once,TRBJ2-7,TRBV4-1,TRBD1,CASSQGTGNYEQYF,TGCGCCAGCAGCCAAGGGACAGGTAACTACGAGCAGTACTTC
NA,TRBJ1-2,TRBV6-6,NA,CASSYRRQKSRNYGYTF,TGTGCCAGCAGTTACCGACGACAGAAGTCTCGGAACTATGGCTACACCTTC
NA,TRBJ2-5,TRBV6-5,NA,CASSYGSGTQYF,TGTGCCAGCAGTTACGGCTCAGGGACCCAGTACTTC
NA,TRBJ2-2,TRBV12-3/TRBV12-4,NA,CASSGQTANTGELFF,TGTGCCAGCAGTGGACAGACAGCGAACACCGGGGAGCTGTTTTTT
NA,TRBJ2-1,TRBV24-1,TRBD2,CATSAPSGTSGREEQFF,TGTGCCACCAGTGCCCCTTCCGGGACTAGCGGGCGAGAGGAGCAGTTCTTC
few,TRBJ2-3,TRBV11-2,NA,CASSGGAGASTDTQYF,TGTGCCAGCAGCGGGGGGGCGGGAGCTAGCACAGATACGCAGTATTTT
NA,TRBJ2-5,TRBV9,TRBD2,CASSVTSGSLDVVF,TGTGCCAGCAGCGTGACTAGCGGGAGCTTAGATGTGGTCTTC
NA,TRBJ2-1,TRBV7-9,NA,CASSPSEGSNEQFF,TGTGCCAGCAGCCCATCGGAGGGGTCCAATGAGCAGTTCTTC
NA,TRBJ1-5,TRBV15,TRBD1,CATSRDLRGGRSNQPQHF,TGTGCCACCAGCAGAGATCTTCGAGGGGGCAGAAGCAATCAGCCCCAGCATTTT
NA,TRBJ2-5,TRBV3-1,NA,CASSQTPSETQYF,TGTGCCAGCAGCCAGACCCCGTCGGAGACCCAGTACTTC